This record looks at one T cell receptor beta chain sequence and its context. The CDR3 is made up of 15 amino acids. Germline assignment: CDR1 SNHLY and CDR2 FYNNEI. Trimming cost V 4 bases and J 11 bases; bases outside gene matches: 16. The age range of participants was 18 to 89 years, with residence in fewer than 25 US areas. Each participant's cohort was designated according to participant-reported clinical history. This record comes from a study of blood T cell repertoires in COVID-19. Looking at the study overall: COVID-19 samples from acute and convalescent phases originated in the United States, Italy and Spain.

Authors' methods: Reference gene primer amplification gave nucleated cell count estimates. Sequenced by immunoSEQ multiplex PCR; TCRdb stores in-frame clones only, minus some. That table supplies the V and J calls and clone size; D and trimming were determined from the DNA. Here the sample spans 250,000 to 300,000 clones, approximately 91% being singletons. This TCR came from a woman in her thirties or forties with acute COVID-19. The chain combines TRBV2 with TRBJ1-1; 7 bases are a match to TRBD1. Source material: PBMCs or T cells enriched from blood (not recorded which). DNA of the CDR3: TGTGCCAGCAGTGGCGGACAGGATTTAATAGTCGGGGCTTTCTTT. Amino acid sequence: CASSGGQDLIVGAFF.